Each of the 22 T cell receptor beta chains below was sequenced from the same sample in a study of prognosis after radiotherapy for stage I lung cancer. Genomic DNA was subjected to two-round multiplex PCR for amplification of TCR beta CDR3. Each TRBV and TRBJ gene had its own primer in the first PCR round. Each CDR3 protein gets one entry after TCRdb re-called the multiplex PCR reads with MiXCR. The repertoire holds approximately 18,000 distinct CDR3 sequences, with 45% to 50% as singletons. The specimen comprised PBMCs, sampled before or after stereotactic body radiation therapy (not recorded which). All receptors come from a donor older than 45 with non-small cell lung cancer.

Within the sample, this clonotype is medium-sized. The V and J genes are TRBV9 and TRBJ2-3, with 9 bases matching TRBD2. The CDR3 covers 15 residues. With 2 bases clipped from V and 6 bases from J, the junction kept 7 bases outside the gene matches. Germline assignment: CDR1 SGDLS and CDR2 YYNGEE. Here the CDR3 reads CASSVSGRNQDTQYF. The CDR3 coding sequence is TGTGCCAGCAGCGTGAGCGGGAGGAACCAGGATACGCAGTATTTT.

This clonotype showed up just a few times. Being one base from a much bigger clone, this may be a read error. The chain employs TRBV9 and TRBJ1-2; D gene unclear. From germline, CDR1 is SGDLS and CDR2 YYNGEE. V was cut by 0 bases and J by 3 bases, with 3 bases left in between. The CDR3 totals 12 residues. The CDR3 sequence: CASSVGDYGYTF. DNA of the CDR3: TGTGCCAGCAGCGTAGGAGACTATGGCTACACCTTC. Full variable domain (missing parts from reference TRBV9 and TRBJ1-2): DSGVTQTPKHLITATGQRVTLRCSPRSGDLSVYWYQQSLDQGLQFLIQYYNGEERAKGNILERFSAQQFPDLHSELNLSSLELGDSALYFCASSVGDYGYTFGSGTRLTVV.

The chain carries TRBV20-1 and TRBJ2-1; 7 bases align to TRBD2. Germline loops: CDR1 DFQATT, CDR2 SNEGSKA (reference sequence). V shed 1 base, J shed 7 bases, and the junction held 4 bases outside the gene matches. The CDR3 extends over 13 amino acids. The CDR3 sequence is CSARAAGTNEQFF. In DNA form, the CDR3 reads TGCAGTGCTAGAGCAGCGGGAACTAATGAGCAGTTCTTC.

The chain carries TRBV11-2 and TRBJ2-1, with TRBD2 as a possible D gene (5 bases). This CDR3 is built from 15 residues. Trimming took 5 bases from V and 4 from J, leaving 15 bases between them. Per germline, CDR1 SGHAT and CDR2 FQNNGV. For the CDR3, the DNA is TGTGCCAGCAGCACACGGGATTTAAATTACAATGAGCAGTTCTTC. This gives the protein CASSTRDLNYNEQFF.

On this clonotype: Mismatch with germline at one junction end may stem from a read error. The V call is TRBV15, the J call TRBJ1-1; no clear D gene. CDR1 is LNHNV, CDR2 YYDKDF, per germline (reference sequence). This CDR3 has 13 residues. CDR3 DNA sequence: TGTGCAACCAGCAGAGTCGGAAACACTGAAGATTTCTTT. As protein: CATSRVGNTEDFF.

This clonotype showed up just once. V is TRBV24-1 and J is TRBJ2-3; 8 positions match TRBD1. Germline V gene data show CDR1 as KGHDR and CDR2 as SFDVKD. Trimming removed 6 bases from V and 4 bases from J; junction bases left unmatched: 14. CDR3 size: 17 residues. The chain's CDR3 is CATSLVTGAGGPDTQYF. CDR3 in DNA: TGTGCCACCAGTCTGGTGACAGGGGCTGGAGGGCCAGATACGCAGTATTTT.

With regard to this clonotype: Given a far larger clone just one base away, this is likely a sequencing read error. DNA of the CDR3: TGTGCCAGCAGCGATACCCCCGGGAGTAACGATCAGTACTTC. Protein sequence: CASSDTPGSNDQYF. V is TRBV28 and J is TRBJ2-7; D possibly corresponds to TRBD2 (6 bases). Germline V CDR1 and CDR2: MDHEN, SYDVKM. The CDR3 runs 14 residues.

This clonotype was counted ten times or more. CDR3 sequence: CASSVADEQFF. Written as DNA, the CDR3 is TGTGCCAGCTCGGTAGCGGATGAGCAGTTCTTC. The rearrangement joins TRBV18 to TRBJ2-1, with a tentative D call TRBD2 (6 bases). The CDR3 runs to 11 residues. Germline CDR1 reads KGHSH; CDR2 reads LQKENI. V lost 6 bases and J lost 8, with 8 bases in between.

This clonotype occurred many times. The chain combines TRBV7-9 with TRBJ2-5; 9 nucleotides line up with TRBD2. The CDR3 runs 14 residues. Losses at the gene ends were 4 bases for V and 4 bases for J; bases not matched to a gene: 4. Per germline, CDR1 SEHNR and CDR2 FQNEAQ (reference sequence). The CDR3 sequence is CASSSSSGTETQYF. CDR3 bases: TGTGCCAGCAGCTCTTCTAGCGGGACAGAGACCCAGTACTTC.

The J gene is TRBJ2-7, the V gene TRBV7-2; tentative D call: TRBD2 (6 bases). CDR1 SGHTA and CDR2 FQGNSA come from the germline V gene. Trimming shortened V by 7 bases and J by 2 bases, and 18 bases separated the two germline ends. The CDR3 is 15 residues long. This CDR3 reads CASISTSWGPYEQYF. The DNA of the CDR3 is TGTGCCAGCATCTCAACTAGCTGGGGTCCCTACGAGCAGTACTTC.

This clonotype was counted a few times. This may come from a read error, since a much larger clone is one base off. The chain uses TRBV6-2 or TRBV6-3 and TRBJ1-5; D not resolved. In germline, CDR1 is MNHEY, CDR2 SVGEGT. V gave up 7 bases and J gave up 0 bases, with 10 bases separating them. The CDR3 length is 14 residues. CDR3 region: CASILADSNQPQHF. In DNA form, the CDR3 reads TGTGCCAGCATCCTGGCCGATAGCAATCAGCCCCAGCATTTT.

This clonotype was detected a few times. V gene TRBV6-2 or TRBV6-3 combines with J gene TRBJ2-1; D possibly matches TRBD1 or TRBD2 (5 bases each). Germline V gene data show CDR1 as MNHEY and CDR2 as SVGEGT. This CDR3 has 17 residues. The V gene lost 5 bases and the J gene lost 3 bases, with 20 bases spanning the gap. The CDR3 is CASSERIRDGYYNEQFF. The CDR3, as DNA: TGTGCCAGCAGTGAAAGGATACGGGACGGCTACTACAATGAGCAGTTCTTC.

This clonotype was counted at least ten times. J is TRBJ1-5 and V is TRBV28; 7 bases agree with TRBD1. Germline V gene data show CDR1 as MDHEN and CDR2 as SYDVKM. V shed 2 bases, J shed 7 bases, and the junction held 5 bases outside the gene matches. CDR3 length: 14 residues. As DNA, the CDR3 is TGTGCCAGCAGTTTAAGGGGGCAGGGGCAGCCCCAGCATTTT. Translated: CASSLRGQGQPQHF.

This chain connects TRBV20-1 to TRBJ2-3; 7 bases map to TRBD2. The CDR3 is 13 amino acids. V shed 4 bases, J shed 6 bases, and the junction held 7 bases outside the gene matches. The germline V gene has CDR1 DFQATT and CDR2 SNEGSKA (reference sequence). CDR3: CSANRRGGDTQYF. The CDR3 coding sequence is TGCAGTGCTAACAGGAGGGGAGGGGATACGCAGTATTTT.

This clonotype has ten or more counts. This sequence joins TRBV5-1 and TRBJ2-2; 7 nucleotides align to TRBD2. Germline CDR1 reads SGHRS; CDR2 reads YFSETQ. This CDR3 has 15 residues. Germline trimming cut 8 bases from V and 5 bases from J; bases unmatched to any gene: 12. CDR3 loop: CASHPGGSRTGELFF. The CDR3 DNA follows: TGCGCCAGTCATCCAGGCGGGAGTCGTACCGGGGAGCTGTTTTTT.

This clonotype was found many times. The rearrangement links TRBV12-3 or TRBV12-4 to TRBJ1-3; weak D call: TRBD1 (6 bases). Trimming removed 6 bases at V and 3 bases at J, with 9 bases between. This CDR3 contains 13 residues. CDR3 in DNA: TGTGCCAGCAGGGACAGAAATGGAAACACCATATATTTT. It encodes CASRDRNGNTIYF.

This rearrangement joins TRBV5-1 to TRBJ1-2; 8 nucleotides line up with TRBD1. Germline CDR1 SGHRS, CDR2 YFSETQ. The CDR3 is 16 residues long. V gave up 4 bases and J gave up 3 bases; unmatched junction bases: 11. The CDR3 here is CASSTTGAEVYYGYTF. The CDR3, as DNA: TGCGCCAGCAGCACGACAGGGGCAGAGGTTTACTATGGCTACACCTTC.

This clonotype was found many times. The V call is TRBV6-1, the J call TRBJ2-2, with 11 bases lining up with TRBD2. The CDR3 is made up of 15 amino acids. Trimming at V came to 6 bases and at J to 5 bases, leaving 5 bases not matched to a gene. Germline CDR1 is MNHNS and CDR2 is SASEGT. The CDR3 DNA is TGTGCCAGCAGGGTTAGCGGGAGGGGAACCGGGGAGCTGTTTTTT. This codes for CASRVSGRGTGELFF.

This clonotype was seen at least ten times. The chain links TRBV7-2 to TRBJ1-2; D gene unclear. Germline V CDR1 and CDR2: SGHTA, FQGNSA. V was trimmed by 1 base and J by 5 bases, leaving 14 bases between them. The CDR3 spans 15 residues. CDR3 sequence: CASSLGARARYGYTF. The CDR3 DNA follows: TGTGCCAGCAGCTTAGGGGCCCGAGCTCGATATGGCTACACCTTC.

The chain carries TRBV9 and TRBJ2-7; no clear D gene. CDR3 length equals 15 residues. Germline V CDR1 and CDR2: SGDLS, YYNGEE. Trimming stripped 1 base from V and 0 bases from J, with 11 bases between. In DNA, the CDR3 is TGTGCCAGCAGCGTAAACCCTAGTCGCTCCTACGAGCAGTACTTC. It is translated as CASSVNPSRSYEQYF.

Remarks on this clonotype: It is likely a read error: a sequence one base away is far more abundant. The gene calls are TRBV12-3 or TRBV12-4 and TRBJ1-2; D remains ambiguous. V lost 5 bases and J 6 bases, leaving 10 bases between the germline ends. The CDR3 is 12 amino acids. CDR3 nucleotide sequence: TGTGCCAGCAGTGAACGGGTGAATGGCTACACCTTC. Protein sequence: CASSERVNGYTF.

Comment on this clonotype: One junction end does not reproduce the germline sequence, and a read error may be involved. The J gene is TRBJ2-7, the V gene TRBV6-1, with D perhaps matching TRBD1 (5 bases). The CDR3 extends over 15 amino acids. Germline-derived CDR1 and CDR2 are MNHNS and SASEGT. CDR3 nucleotides: TGTGCCAACAGTGAAGGCCAGCCAGGGCGCTACGAGCATTACTTC. The encoded protein is CANSEGQPGRYEHYF.